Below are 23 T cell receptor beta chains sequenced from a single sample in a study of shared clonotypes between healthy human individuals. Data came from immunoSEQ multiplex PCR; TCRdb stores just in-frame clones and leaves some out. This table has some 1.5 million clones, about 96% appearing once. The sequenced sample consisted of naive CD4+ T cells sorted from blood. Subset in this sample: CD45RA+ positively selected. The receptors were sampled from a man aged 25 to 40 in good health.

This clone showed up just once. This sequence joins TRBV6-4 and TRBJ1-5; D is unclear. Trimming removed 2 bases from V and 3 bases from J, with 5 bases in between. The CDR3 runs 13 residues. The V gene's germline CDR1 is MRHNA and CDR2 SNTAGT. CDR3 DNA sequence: TGTGCCAGCAGTGACGGTCACAATCAGCCCCAGCATTTT. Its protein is CASSDGHNQPQHF.

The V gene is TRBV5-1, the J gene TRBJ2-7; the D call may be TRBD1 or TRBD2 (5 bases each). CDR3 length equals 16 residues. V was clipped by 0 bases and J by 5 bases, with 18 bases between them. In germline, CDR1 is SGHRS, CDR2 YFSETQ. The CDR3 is CASSLARDAVPHEQYF. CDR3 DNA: TGCGCCAGCAGCTTGGCCCGGGACGCCGTTCCCCACGAGCAGTACTTC.

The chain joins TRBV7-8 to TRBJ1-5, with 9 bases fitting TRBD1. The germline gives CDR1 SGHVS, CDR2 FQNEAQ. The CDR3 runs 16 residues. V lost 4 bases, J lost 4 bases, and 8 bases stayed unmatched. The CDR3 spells CASSSRPGQGNQPQHF. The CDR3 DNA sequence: TGTGCCAGCAGCTCGCGTCCGGGACAGGGAAATCAGCCCCAGCATTTT.

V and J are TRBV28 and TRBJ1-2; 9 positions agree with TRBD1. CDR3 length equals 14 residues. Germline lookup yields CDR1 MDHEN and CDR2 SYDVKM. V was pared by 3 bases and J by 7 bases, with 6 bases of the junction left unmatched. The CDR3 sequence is CASSFGDRVFGYTF. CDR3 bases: TGTGCCAGCAGTTTTGGGGACAGGGTCTTTGGCTACACCTTC.

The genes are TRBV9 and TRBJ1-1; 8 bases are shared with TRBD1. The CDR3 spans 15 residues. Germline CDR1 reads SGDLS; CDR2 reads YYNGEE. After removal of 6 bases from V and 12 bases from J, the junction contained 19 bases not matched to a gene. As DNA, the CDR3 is TGTGCCAGCACTAGAACCGACAGGGGATACGACGGGACTTTCTTT. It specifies CASTRTDRGYDGTFF.

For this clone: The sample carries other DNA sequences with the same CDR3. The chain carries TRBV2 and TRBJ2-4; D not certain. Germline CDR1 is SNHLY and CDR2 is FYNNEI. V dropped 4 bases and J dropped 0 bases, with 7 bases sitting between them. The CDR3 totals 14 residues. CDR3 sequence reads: CASSGRLAKNIQYF. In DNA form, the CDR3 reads TGTGCCAGCAGTGGGCGTTTAGCCAAAAACATTCAGTACTTC.

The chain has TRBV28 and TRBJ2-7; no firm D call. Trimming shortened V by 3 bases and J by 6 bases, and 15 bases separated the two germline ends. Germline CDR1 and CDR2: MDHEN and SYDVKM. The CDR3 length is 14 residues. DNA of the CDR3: TGTGCCAGCAGTTTCGCTTCCAGGTCGGTCGAGCAGTACTTC. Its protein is CASSFASRSVEQYF.

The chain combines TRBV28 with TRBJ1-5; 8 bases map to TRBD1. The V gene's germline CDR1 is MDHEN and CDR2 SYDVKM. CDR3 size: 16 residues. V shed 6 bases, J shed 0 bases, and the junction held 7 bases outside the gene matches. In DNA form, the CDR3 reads TGTGCCAGCAGCCCGAGGACAGGGAATAGCAATCAGCCCCAGCATTTT. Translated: CASSPRTGNSNQPQHF.

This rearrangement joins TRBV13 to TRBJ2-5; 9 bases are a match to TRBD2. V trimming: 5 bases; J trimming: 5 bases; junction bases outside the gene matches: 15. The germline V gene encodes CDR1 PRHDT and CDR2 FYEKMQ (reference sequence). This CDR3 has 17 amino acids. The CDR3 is CASSGPPLAGEDETQYF. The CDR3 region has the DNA TGTGCCAGCAGCGGACCTCCCTTAGCGGGAGAAGATGAGACCCAGTACTTC.

CDR3 sequence (DNA): TGTGCCAGCTCACCAACGGGACAGGGGGCGACTGGCTACACCTTC. Its protein product is CASSPTGQGATGYTF. The rearrangement links TRBV18 to TRBJ1-2; 12 bases align to TRBD1. The CDR3 is made up of 15 amino acids. From germline, CDR1 is KGHSH and CDR2 LQKENI. Trimming removed 2 bases from V and 7 bases from J; junction bases left unmatched: 5.

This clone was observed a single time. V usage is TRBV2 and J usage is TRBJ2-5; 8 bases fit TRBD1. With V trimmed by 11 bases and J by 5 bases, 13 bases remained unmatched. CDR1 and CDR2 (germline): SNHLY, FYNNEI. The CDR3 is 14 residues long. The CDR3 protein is CAQTRAGGYETQYF. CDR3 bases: TGTGCCCAGACAAGAGCAGGGGGCTACGAGACCCAGTACTTC.

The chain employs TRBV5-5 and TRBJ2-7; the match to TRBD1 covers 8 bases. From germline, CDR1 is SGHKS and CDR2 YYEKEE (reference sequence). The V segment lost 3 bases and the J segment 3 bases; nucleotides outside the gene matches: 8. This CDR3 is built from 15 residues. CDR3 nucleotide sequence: TGTGCCAGCAGCTCAACCGGGACAGGCCGCTACGAGCAGTACTTC. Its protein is CASSSTGTGRYEQYF.

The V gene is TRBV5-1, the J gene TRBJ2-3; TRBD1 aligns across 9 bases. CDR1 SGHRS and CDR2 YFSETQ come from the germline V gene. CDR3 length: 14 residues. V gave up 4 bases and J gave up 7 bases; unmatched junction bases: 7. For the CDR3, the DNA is TGCGCCAGCAGCCTAGGGACAGGGAGAAATACGCAGTATTTT. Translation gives CASSLGTGRNTQYF.

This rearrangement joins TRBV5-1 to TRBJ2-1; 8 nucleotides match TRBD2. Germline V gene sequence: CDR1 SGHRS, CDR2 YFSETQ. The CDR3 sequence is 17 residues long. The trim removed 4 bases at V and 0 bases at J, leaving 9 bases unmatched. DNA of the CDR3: TGCGCCAGCAGCAACCCTACTAGCGGAAGCTCCTACAATGAGCAGTTCTTC. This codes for CASSNPTSGSSYNEQFF.

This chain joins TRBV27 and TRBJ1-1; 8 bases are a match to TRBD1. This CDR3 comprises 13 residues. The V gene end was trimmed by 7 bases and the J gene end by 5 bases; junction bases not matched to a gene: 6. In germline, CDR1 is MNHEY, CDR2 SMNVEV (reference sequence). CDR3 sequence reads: CASTRNRGTEAFF. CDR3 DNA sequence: TGTGCCAGCACCAGGAACAGGGGGACTGAAGCTTTCTTT.

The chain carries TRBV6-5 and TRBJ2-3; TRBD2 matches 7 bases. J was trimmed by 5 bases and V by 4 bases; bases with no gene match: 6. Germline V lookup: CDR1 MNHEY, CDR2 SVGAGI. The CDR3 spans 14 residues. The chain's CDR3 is CASSSGLVRDTQYF. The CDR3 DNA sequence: TGTGCCAGCAGTTCCGGACTAGTAAGAGATACGCAGTATTTT.

CDR3 in amino acids: CASSLGPGPGYTF. CDR3 coding DNA: TGTGCCAGCAGCTTAGGACCAGGGCCTGGCTACACCTTC. V and J are TRBV11-2 and TRBJ1-2; maybe TRBD1 (5 bases). The V gene lost 1 base and the J gene lost 7 bases, with 10 bases spanning the gap. From germline, CDR1 is SGHAT and CDR2 FQNNGV. The CDR3 is 13 residues long.

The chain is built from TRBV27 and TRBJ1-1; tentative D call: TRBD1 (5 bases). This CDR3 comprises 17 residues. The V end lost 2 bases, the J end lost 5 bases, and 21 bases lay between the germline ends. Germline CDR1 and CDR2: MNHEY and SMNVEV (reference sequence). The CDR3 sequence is CASSLRGVQRFSTEAFF. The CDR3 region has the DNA TGTGCCAGCAGTTTACGAGGGGTCCAAAGGTTCTCGACTGAAGCTTTCTTT.

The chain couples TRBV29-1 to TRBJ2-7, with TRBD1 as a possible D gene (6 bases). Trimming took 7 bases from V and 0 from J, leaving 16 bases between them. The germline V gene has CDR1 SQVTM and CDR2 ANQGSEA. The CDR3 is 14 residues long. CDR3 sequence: CSALPGHPSYEQYF. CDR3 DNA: TGCAGCGCCCTACCGGGACATCCCTCCTACGAGCAGTACTTC.

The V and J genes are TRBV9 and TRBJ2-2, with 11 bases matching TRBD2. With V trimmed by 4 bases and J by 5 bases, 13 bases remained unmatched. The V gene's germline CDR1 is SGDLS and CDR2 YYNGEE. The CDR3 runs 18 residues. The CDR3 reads CASSFFSGRAGKTGELFF. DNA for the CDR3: TGTGCCAGCAGCTTTTTTAGCGGGAGGGCGGGGAAGACCGGGGAGCTGTTTTTT.

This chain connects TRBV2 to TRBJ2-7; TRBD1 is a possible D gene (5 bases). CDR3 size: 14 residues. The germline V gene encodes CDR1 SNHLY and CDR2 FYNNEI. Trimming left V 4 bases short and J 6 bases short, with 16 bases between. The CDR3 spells CASSVSAAGIEQYF. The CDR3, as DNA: TGTGCCAGCAGTGTATCGGCCGCAGGGATCGAGCAGTACTTC.

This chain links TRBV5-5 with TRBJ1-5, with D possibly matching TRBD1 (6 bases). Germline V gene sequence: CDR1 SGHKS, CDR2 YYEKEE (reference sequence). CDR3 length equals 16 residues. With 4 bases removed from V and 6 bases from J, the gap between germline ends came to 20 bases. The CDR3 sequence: CASSRIQGPLRQPQHF. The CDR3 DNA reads TGTGCCAGCAGCCGCATACAGGGTCCCCTCCGTCAGCCCCAGCATTTT.

This CDR3 reads CSGGGRHTGELFF. CDR3 coding DNA: TGCAGCGGTGGCGGGAGACACACCGGGGAGCTGTTTTTT. J is TRBJ2-2 and V is TRBV29-1, with 7 nucleotides matching TRBD2. From germline, CDR1 is SQVTM and CDR2 ANQGSEA. The J segment lost 3 bases and the V segment lost 7 bases, leaving 5 bases of the junction unmatched. The CDR3 length is 13 residues.